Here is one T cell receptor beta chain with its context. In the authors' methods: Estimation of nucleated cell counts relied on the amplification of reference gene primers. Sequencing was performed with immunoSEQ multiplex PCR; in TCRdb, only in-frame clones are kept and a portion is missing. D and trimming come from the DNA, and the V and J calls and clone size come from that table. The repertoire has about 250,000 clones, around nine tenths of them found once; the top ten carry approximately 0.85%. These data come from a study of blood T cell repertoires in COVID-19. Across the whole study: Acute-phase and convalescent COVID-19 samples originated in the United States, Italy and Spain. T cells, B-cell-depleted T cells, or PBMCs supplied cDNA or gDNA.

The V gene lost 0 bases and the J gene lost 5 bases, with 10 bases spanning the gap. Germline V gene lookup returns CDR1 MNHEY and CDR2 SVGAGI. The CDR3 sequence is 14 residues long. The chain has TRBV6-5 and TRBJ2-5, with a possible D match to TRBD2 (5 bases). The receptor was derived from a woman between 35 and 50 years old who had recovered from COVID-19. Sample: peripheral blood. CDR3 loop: CASSYSTGMETQYF. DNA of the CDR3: TGTGCCAGCAGTTACTCGACCGGGATGGAGACCCAGTACTTC.